This T cell receptor beta chain was retrieved from a study of T cells after yellow fever vaccination (dated by TCRdb to about 2019). As for the study more broadly: Libraries from fractions with low cell numbers were prepared with the SMART-Seq v4 Ultra Low Input RNA kit. Bulk TCR alpha and beta repertoires were sequenced longitudinally to track T-cell clones before and after primary and booster YFV17D yellow fever vaccination. Blood was collected at multiple timepoints before and after primary and secondary immunization, and bulk PBMC replicates and cell subsets were isolated. The cohort comprised two healthy male donors, one aged 18 to 29 and one aged 30 to 40 years.

This clonotype has only a few counts. Its specific antigen is unknown. The record has no base qualities; no much larger clone is one base away. The treatment or condition label of this sample denotes: live attenuated yellow fever vaccine strain. At every blood-draw timepoint, two biological replicates of bulk PBMCs were collected. PBMCs were isolated from peripheral blood using a standard Ficoll-Paque protocol. TriZol was used to extract RNA from bulk PBMCs, CD4 and CD8 fractions, and dextramer-positive and dextramer-negative fractions. The full study reports these points: Computational filtering was needed because FACS-sorted repertoires could contain abundant contaminating clonotypes from the bulk population. Compared with the primary T-cell response, the secondary T-cell response was faster but weaker, reaching its peak on day 5 rather than on day 15. A small fraction of clonotypes showed up in both the CD4 and CD8 compartments, probably as a result of convergent recombination. Because the study included only a couple of donors, the extent to which the findings can be generalized is limited. After the booster, most clones that had expanded after primary vaccination were detected again (about 95% of CD4 and around nine tenths of CD8), suggesting broad maintenance of memory.

TCR cDNA was synthesized by 5'RACE template switching, through which a universal primer site and unique molecular identifiers were introduced. cDNA synthesis was primed from both the TCR alpha and TCR beta constant segments. Two PCR steps were used to amplify libraries, with sample barcodes and sequencing adapters being added in the second step. Sequencing of libraries was performed on Illumina HiSeq 2500 (2x100 bp) or NovaSeq (2x150 bp). For the original study's pipeline: MIGEC was used to demultiplex reads and collapse the reads into UMI consensus sequences, and MiXCR was used for V(D)J alignment. Vaccine-responding clonotypes were identified with edgeR using replicate PBMC samples, with FDR below 0.01 and a log2 fold change above 5 up to day 15 being required. Each bulk clonotype was labeled CD4 or CD8 based on which sequenced repertoire, CD4 or CD8, contained the clonotype at higher abundance. TCRdb handled the public reads itself, with Q25 trimming in fastp and clone calling in MiXCR, and kept productive beta chains. When rows share a CDR3 protein, they turn into one entry using the most common DNA and genes. The V and J calls here are based on TCRdb, not the publication. This sample gives some 300,000 distinct CDR3 sequences in total; approximately 8% of them show up just once. Around 17% of the sample lies in the top ten.

The material sequenced was PBMCs, taken roughly 46 days after the first yellow fever vaccination. This clonotype was obtained from a man aged 18 to 29 who received the YFV17D yellow fever vaccine.

The CDR3 has the sequence CASSPLTSGGYNEQFF. The DNA sequence is as follows: TGTGCCAGCAGTCCCCTGACTAGCGGGGGCTACAATGAGCAGTTCTTC. Recombination connected TRBV6-1 to TRBJ2-1, with TRBD2 identical over 12 junction bases. CDR1 MNHNS and CDR2 SASEGT were looked up in the germline V gene. Relative to germline, V is missing 5 bases and J is missing 3 bases, with 5 bases of the junction outside any gene match. Measured from the cysteine to the phenylalanine, the CDR3 is 16 residues long. Of all the DNA, just the CDR3 is kept, 48 bases in frame from base 1.